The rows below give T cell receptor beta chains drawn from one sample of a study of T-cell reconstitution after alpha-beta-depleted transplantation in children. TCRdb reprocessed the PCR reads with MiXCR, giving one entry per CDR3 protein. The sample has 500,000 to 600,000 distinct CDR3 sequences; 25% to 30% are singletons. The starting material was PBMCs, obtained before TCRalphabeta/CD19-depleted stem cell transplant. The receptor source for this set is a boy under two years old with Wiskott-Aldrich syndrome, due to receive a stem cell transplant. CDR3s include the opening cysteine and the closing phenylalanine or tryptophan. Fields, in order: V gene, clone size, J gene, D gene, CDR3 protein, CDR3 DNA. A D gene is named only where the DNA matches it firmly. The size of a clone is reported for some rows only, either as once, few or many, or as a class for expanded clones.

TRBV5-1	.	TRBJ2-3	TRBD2	CASSSSGSPDTQYF	TGCGCCAGCAGCTCTAGCGGGAGCCCAGATACGCAGTATTTT
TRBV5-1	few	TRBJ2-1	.	CASSWVGEQFF	TGCGCCAGCAGCTGGGTGGGCGAGCAGTTCTTC
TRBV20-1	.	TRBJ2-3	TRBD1	CSARGDRGLADTQYF	TGCAGTGCTAGAGGGGACAGGGGGCTGGCAGATACGCAGTATTTT
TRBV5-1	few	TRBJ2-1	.	CASSLVGSNEQFF	TGCGCCAGCAGCTTGGTGGGGTCCAATGAGCAGTTCTTC
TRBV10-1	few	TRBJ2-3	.	CASSEVQADTQYF	TGCGCCAGCAGTGAGGTCCAGGCAGATACGCAGTATTTT
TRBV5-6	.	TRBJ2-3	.	CASSLEGPGTDTQYF	TGTGCCAGCAGCTTGGAGGGTCCAGGCACAGATACGCAGTATTTT
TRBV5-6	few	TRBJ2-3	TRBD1	CASSFLTGDHKDTQYF	TGTGCCAGCAGCTTTCTGACAGGGGATCACAAAGATACGCAGTATTTT
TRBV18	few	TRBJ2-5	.	CASSPIPETQYF	TGTGCCAGCTCACCCATTCCCGAGACCCAGTACTTC
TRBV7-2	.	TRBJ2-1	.	CASSLALQGTEGRHEQFF	TGTGCCAGCAGCTTAGCCCTACAGGGGACGGAGGGTAGGCATGAGCAGTTCTTC
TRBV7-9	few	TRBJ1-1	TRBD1	CASSPRRDSNTEAFF	TGTGCCAGCAGCCCACGCCGGGACAGTAACACTGAAGCTTTCTTT
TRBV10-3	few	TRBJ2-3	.	CAISVGQGLRADTQYF	TGTGCCATCAGTGTTGGGCAGGGCCTTCGAGCAGATACGCAGTATTTT
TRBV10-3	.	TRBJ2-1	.	CAAGIRLGEQFF	TGTGCCGCTGGCATTCGTCTCGGTGAGCAGTTCTTC
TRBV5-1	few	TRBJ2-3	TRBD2	CASSLGLAGGFGTDTQYF	TGCGCCAGCAGCTTGGGACTAGCGGGAGGGTTCGGAACAGATACGCAGTATTTT
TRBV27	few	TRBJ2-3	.	CASSFGQALTDTQYF	TGTGCCAGCAGTTTCGGGCAGGCTCTCACAGATACGCAGTATTTT
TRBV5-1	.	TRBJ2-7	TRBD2	CASSKSGRASEQYF	TGCGCCAGCAGCAAAAGCGGGAGGGCCTCCGAGCAGTACTTC
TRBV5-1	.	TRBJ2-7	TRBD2	CASAGTSGSYEQYF	TGCGCCAGCGCTGGGACTAGCGGGAGTTACGAGCAGTACTTC
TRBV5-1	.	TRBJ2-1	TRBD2	CASGFLAGSYNEQFF	TGCGCCAGCGGATTTCTAGCGGGATCCTACAATGAGCAGTTCTTC
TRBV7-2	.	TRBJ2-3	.	CASSPPLGDVVDTQYF	TGTGCCAGCAGCCCGCCGCTGGGAGATGTGGTGGATACGCAGTATTTT
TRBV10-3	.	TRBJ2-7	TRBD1	CAIRPRDRVSYEQYF	TGTGCCATCAGACCTCGGGACAGGGTATCCTACGAGCAGTACTTC
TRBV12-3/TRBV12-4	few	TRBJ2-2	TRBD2	CASSFPGGGELFF	TGTGCCAGCAGTTTTCCGGGGGGCGGGGAGCTGTTTTTT
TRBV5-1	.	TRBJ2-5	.	CASSLDNAGETQYF	TGCGCCAGCAGCTTGGATAATGCGGGAGAGACCCAGTACTTC
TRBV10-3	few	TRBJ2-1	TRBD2	CAISESREGVDEQFF	TGTGCCATCAGTGAGTCGCGGGAGGGTGTGGATGAGCAGTTCTTC
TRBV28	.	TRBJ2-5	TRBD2	CASSYASEIGLAGLQTQYF	TGTGCCAGCAGTTACGCGTCTGAAATCGGACTAGCGGGATTGCAGACCCAGTACTTC
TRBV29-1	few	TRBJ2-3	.	CSVRGRLRPDTQYF	TGCAGCGTGCGGGGCAGATTAAGGCCAGATACGCAGTATTTT
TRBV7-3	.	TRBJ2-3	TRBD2	CASSSVGGPDTQYF	TGTGCCAGCAGCTCGGTGGGAGGGCCAGATACGCAGTATTTT
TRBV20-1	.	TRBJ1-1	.	CSARGRRRTEAFF	TGCAGTGCTAGGGGCAGAAGACGTACTGAAGCTTTCTTT
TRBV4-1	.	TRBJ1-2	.	CASSQESSYRYGYTF	TGCGCCAGCAGCCAAGAGTCGAGTTACCGCTATGGCTACACCTTC
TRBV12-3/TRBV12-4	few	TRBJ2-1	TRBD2	CASSLGAGVTNEQFF	TGTGCCAGCAGTTTGGGAGCGGGAGTCACTAATGAGCAGTTCTTC
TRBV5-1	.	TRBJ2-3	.	CASSVGTVPGLEIKDTQYF	TGCGCCAGCAGCGTGGGAACCGTCCCGGGACTGGAAATAAAAGATACGCAGTATTTT
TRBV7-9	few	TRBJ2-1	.	CASSLKSNEQFF	TGTGCCAGCAGCTTAAAAAGCAATGAGCAGTTCTTC
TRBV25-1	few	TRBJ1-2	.	CASSEPGVSHGYTF	TGTGCCAGCAGTGAACCAGGGGTCAGCCACGGCTACACCTTC
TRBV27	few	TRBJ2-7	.	CASSLSRLERSDEQYF	TGTGCCAGCAGTTTATCGCGCTTAGAACGGAGTGACGAGCAGTACTTC
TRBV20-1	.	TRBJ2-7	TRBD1	CSAGDRGYEQYF	TGCAGTGCGGGGGACAGGGGGTACGAGCAGTACTTC
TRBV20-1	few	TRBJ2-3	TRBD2	CSARLAGVTDTQYF	TGCAGTGCTAGGCTAGCGGGAGTAACAGATACGCAGTATTTT
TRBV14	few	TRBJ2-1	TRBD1	CASSPGQFYNEQFF	TGTGCCAGCAGCCCGGGACAGTTTTACAATGAGCAGTTCTTC
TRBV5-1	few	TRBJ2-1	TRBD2	CASSLRASGAYNEQFF	TGCGCCAGCAGCTTGCGGGCTAGCGGGGCCTACAATGAGCAGTTCTTC
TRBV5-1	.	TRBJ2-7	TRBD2	CASSPARHGTSGNSYEQYF	TGCGCCAGCAGCCCCGCCCGGCACGGGACTAGCGGGAACTCCTACGAGCAGTACTTC
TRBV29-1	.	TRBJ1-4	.	CSVGQPNEKLFF	TGCAGCGTTGGACAGCCCAATGAAAAACTGTTTTTT
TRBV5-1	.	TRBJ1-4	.	CASSLAPVSPNEKLFF	TGCGCCAGCAGCTTGGCCCCCGTGTCACCTAATGAAAAACTGTTTTTT
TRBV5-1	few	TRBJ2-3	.	CASSLTGGSDTQYF	TGCGCCAGCAGCTTGACGGGGGGCTCAGATACGCAGTATTTT
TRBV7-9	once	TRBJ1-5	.	CASSSGPHIGQPQHF	TGTGCCAGCAGCTCTGGGCCTCATATTGGTCAGCCCCAGCATTTT
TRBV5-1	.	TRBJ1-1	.	CASSFRQPESTEAFF	TGCGCCAGCAGCTTCCGACAGCCCGAATCCACTGAAGCTTTCTTT
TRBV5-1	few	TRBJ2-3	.	CASSPRASVADTQYF	TGCGCCAGCAGCCCCAGGGCGTCCGTGGCAGATACGCAGTATTTT
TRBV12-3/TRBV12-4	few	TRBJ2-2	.	CASSTGRFTGELFF	TGTGCCAGTTCAACGGGCCGCTTCACCGGGGAGCTGTTTTTT
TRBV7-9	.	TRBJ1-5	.	CASSLGPLQGTSQPQHF	TGTGCCAGCAGCTTAGGACCTTTACAGGGCACCTCTCAGCCCCAGCATTTT
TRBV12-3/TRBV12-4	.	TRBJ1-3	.	CASSPWDTIYF	TGTGCCAGCAGCCCCTGGGACACCATATATTTT
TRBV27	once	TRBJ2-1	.	CASRPRLSSSRRNEQFF	TGTGCCAGCAGACCTAGGTTATCTAGCTCCCGGCGCAATGAGCAGTTCTTC
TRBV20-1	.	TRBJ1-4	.	CSAGWGTNEKLFF	TGCAGTGCAGGCTGGGGGACTAATGAAAAACTGTTTTTT
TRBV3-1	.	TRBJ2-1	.	CASSQEGLNHNEQFF	TGTGCCAGCAGCCAAGAAGGGCTAAACCACAATGAGCAGTTCTTC
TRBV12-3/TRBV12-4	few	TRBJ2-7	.	CASSNGVAGYEQYF	TGTGCCAGCAGTAACGGGGTGGCCGGATACGAGCAGTACTTC
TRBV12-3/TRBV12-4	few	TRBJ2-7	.	CASSRSGLPHEQYF	TGTGCCAGCAGTCGAAGCGGGCTCCCTCACGAGCAGTACTTC
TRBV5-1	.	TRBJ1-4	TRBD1	CASSSTGRNEKLFF	TGCGCCAGCAGCTCGACAGGGAGAAATGAAAAACTGTTTTTT
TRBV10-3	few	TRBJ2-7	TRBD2	CAISELAGGHGGEQYF	TGTGCCATCAGTGAACTCGCGGGAGGGCATGGCGGCGAGCAGTACTTC
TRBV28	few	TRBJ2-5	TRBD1	CASSLFGTGEETQYF	TGTGCCAGCAGTTTATTTGGGACAGGGGAAGAGACCCAGTACTTC
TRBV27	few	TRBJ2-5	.	CASSFGIGETQYF	TGTGCCAGCAGTTTCGGGATTGGGGAGACCCAGTACTTC
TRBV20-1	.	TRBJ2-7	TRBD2	CSASLWGGGEQYF	TGCAGTGCTAGCCTTTGGGGGGGAGGCGAGCAGTACTTC
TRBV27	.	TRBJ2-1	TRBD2	CASSLRTSGALWHEQSF	TGTGCCAGCAGTTTGAGGACTAGCGGAGCCCTTTGGCATGAGCAGTCCTTC
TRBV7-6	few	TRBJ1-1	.	CASSLHNLNTEAFF	TGTGCCAGCAGCTTACACAACCTAAACACTGAAGCTTTCTTT
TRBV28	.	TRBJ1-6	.	CASRGRRFSPLHF	TGTGCCAGCAGGGGACGGAGATTTTCACCCCTCCACTTT